The next 6 T cell receptor beta chains were all read from a single sample in a study of control samples from healthy donors and cancer patients. Produced via immunoSEQ multiplex PCR; TCRdb's table is partial and in-frame only. The sample includes about 51,000 clones, about nine tenths of them seen just once. The material sequenced was PBMCs. The receptor set was obtained from a man aged 50 or older with head and neck cancer.

In its sample, this clone was seen once. The V call is TRBV30, the J call TRBJ2-5, with D perhaps matching TRBD1 or TRBD2 (6 bases each). In germline, CDR1 is GTSNPN, CDR2 SVGIG (reference sequence). Trimming took off 3 bases at V and 8 bases at J, with 13 bases between the two ends. The CDR3 spans 12 residues. The CDR3 protein is CAWSAGHRTQYF. In DNA form, the CDR3 reads TGTGCCTGGAGCGCGGGACACCGAACCCAGTACTTC. Together with reference TRBV30 and TRBJ2-5, the CDR3 gives the full variable domain: SQTIHQWPATLVQPVGSPLSLECTVEGTSNPNLYWYRQAAGRGLQLLFYSVGIGQISSEVPQNLSASRPQDRQFILSSKKLLLSDSGFYLCAWSAGHRTQYFGPGTRLLVL.

This chain connects TRBV7-9 to TRBJ1-2, with D uncertain. This CDR3 has 13 residues. Trimming pared 5 bases from V and 2 bases from J, leaving 9 bases between. Germline CDR1 and CDR2: SEHNR and FQNEAQ (reference sequence). The CDR3 protein is CASSLGLNYGYTF. The CDR3 DNA reads as TGTGCCAGCAGCCTCGGACTGAACTATGGCTACACCTTC.

This clone was observed once. This rearrangement joins TRBV6-2 or TRBV6-3 to TRBJ2-1, with TRBD2 matching 12 bases. CDR3 length equals 21 residues. Per the germline V gene, CDR1 is MNHEY and CDR2 is SVGEGT. The ends lost 2 bases at V and 3 bases at J; junction bases unmatched: 17. CDR3 nucleotides: TGTGCCAGCAGTTACGGGGCCTTGGGAGCGACTAGCGGGAGAGGCTACAATGAGCAGTTCTTC. It specifies CASSYGALGATSGRGYNEQFF.

J is TRBJ1-4 and V is TRBV7-9, with 7 nucleotides matching TRBD1. V lost 4 bases, J lost 4 bases, and 3 bases stayed unmatched. CDR1 is SEHNR, CDR2 FQNEAQ, per germline (reference sequence). The CDR3 is 14 residues long. In DNA form, the CDR3 reads TGTGCCAGCAGCTCTCGACAGGGTAATGAAAAACTGTTTTTT. It codes for CASSSRQGNEKLFF.

The chain recombines TRBV18 with TRBJ1-2; TRBD1 is a possible D gene (6 bases). The length of the CDR3 is 14 residues. V was shortened by 2 bases and J by 7 bases, with 14 bases between the two germline ends. Germline CDR1 KGHSH, CDR2 LQKENI. CDR3 sequence: CASSPGDIGSGYTF. In nucleotides, the CDR3 is TGTGCCAGCTCACCAGGGGACATAGGCAGTGGCTACACCTTC.

V is TRBV27 and J is TRBJ2-3; the match to TRBD1 covers 8 bases. V lost 4 bases, J lost 4 bases, and 7 bases stayed unmatched. The CDR3 totals 15 residues. CDR1 MNHEY and CDR2 SMNVEV come from the germline V gene (reference sequence). CDR3 residues: CASSSAGQAPDTQYF. The CDR3 DNA sequence: TGTGCCAGCAGTTCGGCGGGACAGGCGCCAGATACGCAGTATTTT.